The T cell receptor beta chain described here comes from a study of human T cells and chemical hapten exposure. At the level of the study: Reading of the patch tests, which applied 0.01% DPC to the upper back, occurred at 6 days. Minor volume differences among pooled libraries chiefly drove per-sample TCR yield variation.

Germline CDR1 and CDR2: LNHDA and SQIVND (reference sequence). The CDR3 length is 15 residues. After removal of 6 bases from V and 4 bases from J, the junction contained 6 bases not matched to a gene. The time point denotes: pre-sensitization, week 0. Regarding treatment: therapeutic diphenylcyclopropenone sensitization with weekly scalp DPC. General observations from the study: No alteration of TCRs above 1 in 1000 frequency was seen with DPC sensitization. Expanded TCR sets contained significantly more large CDR3 similarity clusters than controls.

TCRdb reprocessed the RACE reads with MiXCR, giving one entry per CDR3 protein. This table holds tens of thousands of distinct CDR3 sequences, roughly a tenth found once. In this sample, this clonotype turned up a few times. Its antigen is not identified. The specimen was whole blood, collected in connection with sensitization to the hapten diphenylcyclopropenone (DPC). This chain links TRBV19 with TRBJ2-2; 9 bases agree with TRBD2. The receptor was isolated from a man aged 35 to 55 with alopecia areata. Some clones in this sample may be carry-over from other donors' samples. CDR3 region: CASSFSGSTTGELFF. Written as DNA, the CDR3 is TGTGCCAGTAGCTTTAGCGGGAGCACCACCGGGGAGCTGTTTTTT.